These 11 T cell receptor beta chains share one sample of origin, sequenced in a study of blood T cell repertoires in COVID-19. Using immunoSEQ multiplex PCR, the repertoire was profiled, and TCRdb retains in-frame clones only, with some absent. The sample includes over 250,000 clones, about 89% of them seen just once. The sequencing input was peripheral blood. These receptors were obtained from a woman in her thirties or forties who had recovered from COVID-19.

The chain uses TRBV20-1 and TRBJ2-7; D not certain. Between the trimmed V and J ends, which lost 3 bases and 2 bases, there was a span of 11 bases. The germline CDR1 and CDR2 sequences are DFQATT and SNEGSKA (reference sequence). The CDR3 sequence is 13 residues long. This chain's CDR3 is CSASGLYPYEQYF. The CDR3 DNA follows: TGCAGTGCTAGTGGCCTCTACCCCTACGAGCAGTACTTC.

The chain links TRBV3-1 (or the pseudogene TRBV3-2) to TRBJ1-2, with TRBD1 matching over 12 bases. CDR1 and CDR2 (germline): LGHDT, YNNKEL (reference sequence). The J segment lost 3 bases and the V segment lost 4 bases, leaving 6 bases of the junction unmatched. CDR3 length equals 16 residues. The CDR3 sequence is CASSRSGTGGDYGYTF. CDR3 DNA: TGTGCCAGCAGCCGCTCCGGGACAGGGGGCGACTATGGCTACACCTTC.

The sample holds a few counts of this clone. V and J are TRBV5-1 and TRBJ2-5; D is possibly TRBD1 (5 bases). The V and J ends lost 3 bases and 4 bases respectively, with 13 bases between them. The CDR3 loop spans 14 amino acids. CDR1 is SGHRS, CDR2 YFSETQ, per germline. This CDR3 is CASSSDTRVETQYF. The DNA of the CDR3 is TGCGCCAGCAGCTCGGACACCAGAGTAGAGACCCAGTACTTC.

The table lists this clone with a count of one. The DNA of the CDR3 is TGTGCCAGCAGCGCGGGGGCCCAAGAGACCCAGTACTTC. Its protein is CASSAGAQETQYF. The chain combines TRBV7-3 with TRBJ2-5; D may be TRBD2 (7 bases). The CDR3 extends over 13 amino acids. V was cut by 5 bases and J by 1 base, with 8 bases left in between. Germline CDR1 and CDR2: SGHTA and FQGTGA.

J is TRBJ2-3 and V is TRBV29-1, with a weak D call TRBD2 (6 bases). Germline V gene sequence: CDR1 SQVTM, CDR2 ANQGSEA. V dropped 8 bases and J dropped 3 bases, with 12 bases sitting between them. The CDR3 consists of 12 residues. The CDR3 coding sequence is TGCAGCCAGGTCGGGGGTACAGATACGCAGTATTTT. Translated: CSQVGGTDTQYF.

This chain connects TRBV9 to TRBJ2-1; D not resolved. Germline CDR1 is SGDLS and CDR2 is YYNGEE. V dropped 0 bases and J dropped 6 bases, with 13 bases sitting between them. This CDR3 contains 15 residues. In DNA form, the CDR3 reads TGTGCCAGCAGCGTAGGGGCAGCCTCAAGCAATGAGCAGTTCTTC. It yields the protein CASSVGAASSNEQFF.

The chain uses TRBV29-1 and TRBJ2-3; 10 nucleotides line up with TRBD1. Germline CDR1 and CDR2: SQVTM and ANQGSEA. V dropped 6 bases and J dropped 1; count of bases not matched to a gene: 4. The CDR3 consists of 14 residues. In DNA, the CDR3 is TGCAGCGTCGATGGACAGGGGGGCACAGATACGCAGTATTTT. It is translated as CSVDGQGGTDTQYF.

The V call is TRBV6-4, the J call TRBJ2-1; no firm D call. Deletions cut 5 bases from V and 0 bases from J, with 8 bases between. Germline CDR1 and CDR2: MRHNA and SNTAGT. The CDR3 extends over 14 amino acids. CDR3 sequence (DNA): TGTGCCAGCAGTCCCGAGAGCTCCTACAATGAGCAGTTCTTC. Amino acids: CASSPESSYNEQFF.

The rearrangement uses TRBV5-4 and TRBJ2-7, with TRBD1 matching 9 bases. This CDR3 region has 15 residues. J lost 0 bases, V lost 5 bases, and 6 bases had no gene match. The germline gives CDR1 SGHNT, CDR2 YYREEE (reference sequence). CDR3 DNA: TGTGCCAGCAGTTGGGACAGGGACCTCTCCTACGAGCAGTACTTC. It is translated as CASSWDRDLSYEQYF.

The rearrangement joins TRBV30 to TRBJ1-2, with no clear D. This CDR3 is built from 13 residues. Trimming took off 0 bases at V and 6 bases at J, with 11 bases between the two ends. Germline V gene lookup returns CDR1 GTSNPN and CDR2 SVGIG (reference sequence). The DNA for the CDR3 is TGTGCCTGGAGTGTGACTGGCACGCATGGCTACACCTTC. Amino acids: CAWSVTGTHGYTF.

There are a few counts of this clone. This chain uses TRBV3-1 (or the pseudogene TRBV3-2) with TRBJ1-2, with 7 bases lining up with TRBD1. Germline CDR1 LGHDT, CDR2 YNNKEL (reference sequence). The CDR3 runs to 13 residues. The J segment lost 7 bases and the V segment lost 1 base, leaving 3 bases of the junction unmatched. Here the CDR3 reads CASSQGDRVGYTF. As DNA, the CDR3 is TGTGCCAGCAGCCAAGGTGACAGGGTTGGCTACACCTTC.